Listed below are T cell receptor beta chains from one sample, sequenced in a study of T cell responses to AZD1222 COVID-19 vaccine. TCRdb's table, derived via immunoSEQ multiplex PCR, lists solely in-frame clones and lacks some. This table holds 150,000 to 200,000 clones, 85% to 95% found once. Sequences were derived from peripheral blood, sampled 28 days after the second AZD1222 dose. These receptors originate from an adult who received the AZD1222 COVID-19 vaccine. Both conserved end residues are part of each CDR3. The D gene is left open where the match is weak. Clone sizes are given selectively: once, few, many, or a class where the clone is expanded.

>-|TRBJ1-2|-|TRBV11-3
CASSFGLIGEDYGYTF
TGTGCCAGCAGTTTCGGGCTTATAGGGGAGGACTATGGCTACACCTTC
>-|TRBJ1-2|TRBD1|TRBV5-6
CASSLRTGGPYGYTF
TGTGCCAGCAGCTTGAGGACAGGGGGCCCCTATGGCTACACCTTC
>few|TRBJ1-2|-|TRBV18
CASSLEQGDGYTF
TGTGCCAGCTCACTGGAACAAGGGGATGGCTACACCTTC
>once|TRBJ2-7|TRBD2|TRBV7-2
CASSFERENEQYF
TGTGCCAGCAGCTTTGAGCGGGAAAACGAGCAGTACTTC
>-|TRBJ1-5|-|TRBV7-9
CASSLAKVNQPQHF
TGTGCCAGCAGCTTAGCAAAGGTCAATCAGCCCCAGCATTTT
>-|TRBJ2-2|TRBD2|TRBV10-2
CASSGAGGVFYTGELFF
TGCGCCAGCAGTGGGGCGGGAGGGGTTTTCTACACCGGGGAGCTGTTTTTT
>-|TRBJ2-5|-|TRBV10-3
CAISESVMSLSTQETQYF
TGTGCCATCAGTGAGTCGGTCATGTCCCTATCGACCCAAGAGACCCAGTACTTC
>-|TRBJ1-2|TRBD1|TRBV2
CASSEVRTGSGYTF
TGTGCCAGCAGTGAAGTCCGGACAGGGAGTGGCTACACCTTC
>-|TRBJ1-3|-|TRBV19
CASSLEQRSGNTIYF
TGTGCCAGTAGCCTCGAGCAGCGCTCTGGAAACACCATATATTTT
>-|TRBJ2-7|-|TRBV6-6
CASNEDKYEQYF
TGTGCCAGCAACGAGGACAAATACGAGCAGTACTTC
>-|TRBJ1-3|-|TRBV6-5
CASSYSGRGPGNTIYF
TGTGCCAGCAGTTACTCTGGCCGGGGGCCGGGAAACACCATATATTTT
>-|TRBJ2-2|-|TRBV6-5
CASSRTGRRELFF
TGTGCCAGCAGTCGCACAGGGCGCCGGGAGCTGTTTTTT
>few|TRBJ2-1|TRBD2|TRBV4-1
CASSQDPSGSRYNEQFF
TGCGCCAGCAGCCAAGATCCGAGCGGGAGCCGCTACAATGAGCAGTTCTTC
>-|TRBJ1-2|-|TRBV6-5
CASRKENYGYTF
TGTGCCAGCAGAAAGGAAAACTATGGCTACACCTTC
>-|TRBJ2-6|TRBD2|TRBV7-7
CASSSGLAESSGANVLTF
TGTGCTAGCAGCTCTGGACTAGCGGAGAGCTCTGGGGCCAACGTCCTGACTTTC
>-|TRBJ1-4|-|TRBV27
CASSLWSNEKLFF
TGTGCCAGCAGTTTATGGTCTAATGAAAAACTGTTTTTT
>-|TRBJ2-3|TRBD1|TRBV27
CASSPLRQGTQYF
TGTGCCAGCAGTCCCCTCCGACAGGGAACGCAGTATTTT
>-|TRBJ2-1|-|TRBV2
CASNWDGGEQFF
TGTGCCAGCAACTGGGACGGGGGCGAGCAGTTCTTC
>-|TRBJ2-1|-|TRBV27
CASSLVVRGSYNEQFF
TGTGCCAGCAGTTTAGTCGTCAGGGGTTCCTACAATGAGCAGTTCTTC
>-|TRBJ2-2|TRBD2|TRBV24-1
CATSRTGLAGSNTGELFF
TGTGCCACCAGCCGAACGGGCCTAGCGGGGTCGAACACCGGGGAGCTGTTTTTT
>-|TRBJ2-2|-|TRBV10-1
CASSESSVSAGELFF
TGCGCCAGCAGTGAGTCTTCAGTTAGCGCCGGGGAGCTGTTTTTT
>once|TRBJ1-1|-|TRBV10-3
CAIRPGGSDTEAFF
TGTGCCATTAGGCCGGGGGGAAGCGACACTGAAGCTTTCTTT
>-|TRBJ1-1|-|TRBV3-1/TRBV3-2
CASSQVRTEAFF
TGTGCCAGCAGCCAAGTACGTACTGAAGCTTTCTTT
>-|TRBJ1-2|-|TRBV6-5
CASRDPGTNYGYTF
TGTGCCAGCAGGGACCCCGGGACCAACTATGGCTACACCTTC
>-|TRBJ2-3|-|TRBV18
CASSPTLGGTDTQYF
TGTGCCAGCTCACCAACCTTAGGGGGGACAGATACGCAGTATTTT
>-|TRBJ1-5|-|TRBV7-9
CASSPDPTGYQPQHF
TGTGCCAGCAGCCCCGACCCTACAGGGTATCAGCCCCAGCATTTT
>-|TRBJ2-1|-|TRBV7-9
CASSFVPSGVSNHEQFF
TGTGCCAGCAGCTTTGTTCCATCCGGGGTCAGTAACCATGAGCAGTTCTTC
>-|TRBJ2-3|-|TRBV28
CATHRAGAGADTQYF
TGTGCCACCCACCGCGCGGGGGCCGGAGCAGATACGCAGTATTTT
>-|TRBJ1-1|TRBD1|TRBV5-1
CASSPGQSPNGLNTEAFF
TGCGCCAGCAGCCCGGGACAGTCCCCAAACGGGTTGAACACTGAAGCTTTCTTT
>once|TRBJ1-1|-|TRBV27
CASSLRRGLNTEAFF
TGTGCCAGCAGTTTAAGGAGGGGACTGAACACTGAAGCTTTCTTT
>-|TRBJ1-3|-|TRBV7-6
CASSLRSPEVAGNTIYF
TGTGCCAGCAGCTTACGCTCGCCGGAGGTAGCTGGAAACACCATATATTTT
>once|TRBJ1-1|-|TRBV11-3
CASKPLLTEAFF
TGTGCCAGCAAACCCTTGCTTACTGAAGCTTTCTTT
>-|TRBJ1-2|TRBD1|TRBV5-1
CASSLGGQGYGYTF
TGCGCCAGCAGCTTGGGGGGACAGGGCTATGGCTACACCTTC
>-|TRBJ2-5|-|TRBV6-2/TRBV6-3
CASNPARGTKQETQYF
TGTGCCAGCAACCCCGCTCGGGGGACCAAACAAGAGACCCAGTACTTC
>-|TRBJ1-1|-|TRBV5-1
CASTQGLNTEAFF
TGCGCCAGTACACAGGGATTGAACACTGAAGCTTTCTTT
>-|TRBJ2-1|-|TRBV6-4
CASSDSSGPYNEQFF
TGTGCCAGCAGTGACTCAAGCGGGCCCTACAATGAGCAGTTCTTC
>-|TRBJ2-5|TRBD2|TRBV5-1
CASSFELAGGLNQETQYF
TGCGCCAGCAGCTTCGAACTAGCGGGGGGCCTAAACCAAGAGACCCAGTACTTC
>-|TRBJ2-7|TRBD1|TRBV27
CASSLSQGVAYEQYF
TGTGCCAGCAGTTTATCACAGGGGGTGGCCTACGAGCAGTACTTC
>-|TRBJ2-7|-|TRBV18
CASSRASREEQYF
TGTGCCAGCTCGCGGGCGAGTAGGGAAGAGCAGTACTTC
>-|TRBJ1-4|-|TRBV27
CASSRGHPATNEKLFF
TGTGCCAGCAGCCGAGGACACCCTGCAACTAATGAAAAACTGTTTTTT
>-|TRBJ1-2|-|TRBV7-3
CASSLTGTGLSGYTF
TGTGCCAGCAGCTTAACGGGAACGGGGCTATCGGGCTACACCTTC
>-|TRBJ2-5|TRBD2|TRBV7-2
CASSLARTSGGARYF
TGTGCCAGCAGCTTAGCGCGTACTAGCGGGGGGGCCAGGTACTTC
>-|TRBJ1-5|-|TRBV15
CATSRDFSSNQPQHF
TGTGCCACCAGCAGAGATTTTAGTAGCAATCAGCCCCAGCATTTT
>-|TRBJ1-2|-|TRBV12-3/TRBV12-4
CASSYRDPYGYTF
TGTGCCAGCAGTTACAGGGATCCCTATGGCTACACCTTC
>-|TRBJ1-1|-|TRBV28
CASRTGGDTEAFF
TGTGCCAGCAGGACTGGGGGCGACACTGAAGCTTTCTTT
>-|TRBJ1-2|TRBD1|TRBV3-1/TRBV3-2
CASSHLALTGGGGYTF
TGTGCCAGCAGCCACTTAGCCCTAACAGGGGGAGGTGGCTACACCTTC
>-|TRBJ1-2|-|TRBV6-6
CASTPDRANYGYTF
TGTGCCAGCACTCCGGACAGAGCTAACTATGGCTACACCTTC
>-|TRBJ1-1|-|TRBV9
CASSAGTPGRTEAFF
TGTGCCAGCAGCGCCGGGACACCTGGGAGAACTGAAGCTTTCTTT
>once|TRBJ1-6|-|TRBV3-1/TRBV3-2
CASSQVRDSPLHF
TGTGCCAGCAGCCAAGTTCGGGATTCACCCCTCCACTTT
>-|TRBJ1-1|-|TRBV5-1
CASRFNLGAEAFF
TGCGCCAGCCGCTTTAATCTCGGGGCTGAAGCTTTCTTT
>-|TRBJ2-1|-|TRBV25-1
CASTRFNEQFF
TGTGCCAGCACCCGATTCAATGAGCAGTTCTTC
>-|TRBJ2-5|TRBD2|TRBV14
CASSHVPGGPFQETQYF
TGTGCCAGCAGCCACGTCCCGGGGGGGCCTTTCCAAGAGACCCAGTACTTC
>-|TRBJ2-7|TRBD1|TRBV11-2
CASSLLTGSSYEQYF
TGTGCCAGCAGCTTATTGACAGGGAGCTCCTACGAGCAGTACTTC